The following is a T cell receptor beta chain sequence with its context. The antigen remains undetermined. The sample originates from a study of PD-L1 blockade in urothelial cancer. Regarding the study as a whole: Sub-median blood TCR clonality before treatment predicted longer survival.

Described time point: peripheral blood 6 weeks after treatment start. Sequencing used immunoSEQ multiplex PCR; TCRdb keeps in-frame clones, though not all of them. The sample shows 35,000 to 55,000 clones, around 80% of them seen only once. Germline V gene lookup returns CDR1 SGHRS and CDR2 YFSETQ. The ends lost 4 bases at V and 4 bases at J; junction bases unmatched: 5. CDR3 length: 15 residues. The sample here was PBMCs, taken around atezolizumab (anti-PD-L1) treatment. The rearrangement uses TRBV5-1 and TRBJ2-5; TRBD2 agrees at 12 bases. This TCR was recovered from a man aged 60 to 69 with urothelial cancer. CDR3 bases: TGCGCCAGCAGCCTAGCGGGGGGGCCCAGAGAGACCCAGTACTTC. Its translation: CASSLAGGPRETQYF.